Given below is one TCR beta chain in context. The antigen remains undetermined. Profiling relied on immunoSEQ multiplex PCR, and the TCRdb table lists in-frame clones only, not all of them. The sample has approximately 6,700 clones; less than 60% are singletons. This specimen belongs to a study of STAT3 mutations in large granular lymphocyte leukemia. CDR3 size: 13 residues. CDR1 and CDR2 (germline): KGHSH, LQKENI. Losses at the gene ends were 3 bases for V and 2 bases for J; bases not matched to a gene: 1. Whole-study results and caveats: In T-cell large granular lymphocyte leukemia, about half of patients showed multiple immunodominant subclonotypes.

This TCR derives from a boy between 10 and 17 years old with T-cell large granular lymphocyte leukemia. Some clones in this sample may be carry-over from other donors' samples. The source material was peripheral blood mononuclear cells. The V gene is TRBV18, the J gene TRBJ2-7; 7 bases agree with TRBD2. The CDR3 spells CASSPGGTYEQYF. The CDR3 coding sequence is TGTGCCAGCTCACCCGGGGGGACCTACGAGCAGTACTTC.